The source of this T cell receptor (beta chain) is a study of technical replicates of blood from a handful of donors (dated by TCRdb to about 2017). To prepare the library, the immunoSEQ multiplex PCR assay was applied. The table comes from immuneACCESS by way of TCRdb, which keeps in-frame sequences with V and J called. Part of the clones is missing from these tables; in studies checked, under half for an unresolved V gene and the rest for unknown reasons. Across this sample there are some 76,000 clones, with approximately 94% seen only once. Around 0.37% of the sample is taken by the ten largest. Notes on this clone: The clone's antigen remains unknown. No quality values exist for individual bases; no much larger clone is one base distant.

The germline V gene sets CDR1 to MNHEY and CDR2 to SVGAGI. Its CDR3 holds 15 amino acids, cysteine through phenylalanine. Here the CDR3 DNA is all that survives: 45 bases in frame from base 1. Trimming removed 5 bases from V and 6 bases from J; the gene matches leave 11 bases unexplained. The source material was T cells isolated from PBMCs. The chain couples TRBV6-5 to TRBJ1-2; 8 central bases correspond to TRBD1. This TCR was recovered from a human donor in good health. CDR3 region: CASSRAVPTGDGYTF. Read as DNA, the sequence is TGTGCCAGCAGTCGCGCCGTCCCGACAGGGGATGGCTACACCTTC.